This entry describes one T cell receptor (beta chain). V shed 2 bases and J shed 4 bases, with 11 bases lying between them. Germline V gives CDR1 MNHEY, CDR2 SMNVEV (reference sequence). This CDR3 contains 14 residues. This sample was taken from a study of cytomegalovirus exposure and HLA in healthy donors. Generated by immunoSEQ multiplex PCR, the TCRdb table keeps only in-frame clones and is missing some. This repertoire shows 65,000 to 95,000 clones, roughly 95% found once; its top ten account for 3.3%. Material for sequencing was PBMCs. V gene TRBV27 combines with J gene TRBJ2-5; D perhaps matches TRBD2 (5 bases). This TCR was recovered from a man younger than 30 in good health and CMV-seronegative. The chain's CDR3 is CASSLRGKRETQYF. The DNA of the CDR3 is TGTGCCAGCAGTTTAAGAGGGAAAAGAGAGACCCAGTACTTC.